Below, 9 T cell receptor beta chains from the same sample are listed, as sequenced in a study of blood T cell repertoires in COVID-19. The method was immunoSEQ multiplex PCR; TCRdb's version includes in-frame clones alone and lacks a portion of them. The sample has about 230,000 clones, less than 85% seen once. Sequenced: peripheral blood. These receptors were taken from a woman aged 70 to 79 with active or convalescent COVID-19.

J is TRBJ1-4 and V is TRBV5-4; D might be TRBD1 (6 bases). CDR1 is SGHNT and CDR2 is YYREEE in the germline V gene (reference sequence). CDR3 size: 15 residues. The ends were cut back, 7 bases at V and 4 bases at J, with 17 bases in the middle. CDR3 loop: CASSRGGGFNEKLFF. The CDR3 region has the DNA TGTGCCAGCTCCCGGGGGGGCGGCTTTAATGAAAAACTGTTTTTT.

This chain links TRBV30 with TRBJ2-7, with TRBD2 identical over 7 bases. The CDR3 is 12 residues long. Germline V gene lookup returns CDR1 GTSNPN and CDR2 SVGIG (reference sequence). The J segment lost 1 base and the V segment lost 4 bases, leaving 1 base of the junction unmatched. The CDR3 nucleotides are TGTGCCTGGACTAGCGGATCCTACGAGCAGTACTTC. It codes for CAWTSGSYEQYF. The full variable domain, in which reference TRBV30 and TRBJ2-7 provide the parts outside the CDR3, is SQTIHQWPATLVQPVGSPLSLECTVEGTSNPNLYWYRQAAGRGLQLLFYSVGIGQISSEVPQNLSASRPQDRQFILSSKKLLLSDSGFYLCAWTSGSYEQYFGPGTRLTVT.

A single count supports this clone. The rearrangement joins TRBV6-2 or TRBV6-3 to TRBJ2-4; 8 positions agree with TRBD1. The J segment lost 1 base and the V segment lost 2 bases, leaving 1 base of the junction unmatched. The CDR3 covers 15 residues. Per germline, CDR1 MNHEY and CDR2 SVGEGT. Here the CDR3 DNA reads TGTGCCAGCAGTTACCGACAGGGGGCCAAAAACATTCAGTACTTC. Translated, it gives CASSYRQGAKNIQYF.

This clone appeared a single time. The chain is built from TRBV5-4 and TRBJ2-1; TRBD1 matches at 8 bases. V trimming: 4 bases; J trimming: 2 bases; junction bases outside the gene matches: 11. The CDR3 is 17 residues long. Germline V lookup: CDR1 SGHNT, CDR2 YYREEE (reference sequence). The CDR3 protein is CASSQYTGTGTYNEQFF. The CDR3 bases are TGTGCCAGCAGCCAATACACCGGGACAGGAACCTACAATGAGCAGTTCTTC.

The chain carries TRBV27 and TRBJ1-4; tentative D call: TRBD1 (5 bases). This CDR3 has 13 residues. Per the germline V gene, CDR1 is MNHEY and CDR2 is SMNVEV (reference sequence). Trimming removed 8 bases at V and 7 bases at J, with 14 bases between. Here the CDR3 DNA reads TGTGCCAGCGGGGGGGGTTTGGGTGAAAAACTGTTTTTT. Encoded protein: CASGGGLGEKLFF.

The chain recombines TRBV2 with TRBJ2-7; 10 bases are shared with TRBD1. The CDR3 runs 14 residues. In germline, CDR1 is SNHLY, CDR2 FYNNEI. Trimming removed 8 bases from V and 2 bases from J; junction bases left unmatched: 6. CDR3 in DNA: TGTGCCAGCGGCGGGACAGGGGTCCCCTACGAGCAGTACTTC. Protein: CASGGTGVPYEQYF.

This sequence joins TRBV6-5 and TRBJ1-1; the D gene is possibly TRBD1 (6 bases). V gave up 7 bases and J gave up 0 bases, with 12 bases separating them. The CDR3 loop spans 14 amino acids. Germline CDR1 and CDR2: MNHEY and SVGAGI. The CDR3 loop is CASNYRAMNTEAFF. In nucleotides, the CDR3 is TGTGCCAGCAACTACAGGGCAATGAACACTGAAGCTTTCTTT.

The chain recombines TRBV5-1 with TRBJ2-3, with 14 bases fitting TRBD2. Germline trimming cut 4 bases from V and 1 base from J; bases unmatched to any gene: 14. This CDR3 spans 20 amino acids. Germline values: CDR1 SGHRS, CDR2 YFSETQ. Here the CDR3 DNA reads TGCGCCAGCAGCATGGCCGGGACTAGCGGGGGAACCGGGGGCACAGATACGCAGTATTTT. This translates into CASSMAGTSGGTGGTDTQYF.

V is TRBV5-4 and J is TRBJ2-5, with a possible D match to TRBD1 (6 bases). CDR1 and CDR2 from the germline V gene are SGHNT and YYREEE (reference sequence). The V end was cut by 2 bases, the J end by 5 bases, with 10 bases between. The CDR3 extends over 13 amino acids. CDR3 coding DNA: TGTGCCAGCAGCTTTCAGGGGAGCGAGACCCAGTACTTC. It specifies CASSFQGSETQYF.